This TCR beta chain appears in the sequencing data of a study of blood T cell repertoires in COVID-19. In the study overall: T cells, B-cell-depleted T cells, or PBMCs supplied cDNA or gDNA.

As originally analysed: Amplification from reference gene primers served as the basis for estimated nucleated cell counts. Data came from immunoSEQ multiplex PCR; TCRdb stores just in-frame clones and leaves some out. V, J and clone size reflect that table, while D and trimming were determined from the DNA. The data hold 360,000 or so clones, with roughly nine tenths observed a single time. Patients of the Seattle cohort, enrolled during active infection, were followed longitudinally. The TCR sequence derives from a woman in her fifties or sixties with COVID-19, enrolled during active disease. Sequenced: peripheral blood.

CDR3 loop: CASSTTGDGEKLFF. CDR3 DNA sequence: TGTGCCAGCAGTACCACGGGGGACGGTGAAAAACTGTTTTTT. J is TRBJ1-4 and V is TRBV28; weak D call: TRBD1 (5 bases). The CDR3 has 14 amino acids. Germline lookup yields CDR1 MDHEN and CDR2 SYDVKM. V lost 5 bases, J lost 7 bases, and 14 bases lay in between.